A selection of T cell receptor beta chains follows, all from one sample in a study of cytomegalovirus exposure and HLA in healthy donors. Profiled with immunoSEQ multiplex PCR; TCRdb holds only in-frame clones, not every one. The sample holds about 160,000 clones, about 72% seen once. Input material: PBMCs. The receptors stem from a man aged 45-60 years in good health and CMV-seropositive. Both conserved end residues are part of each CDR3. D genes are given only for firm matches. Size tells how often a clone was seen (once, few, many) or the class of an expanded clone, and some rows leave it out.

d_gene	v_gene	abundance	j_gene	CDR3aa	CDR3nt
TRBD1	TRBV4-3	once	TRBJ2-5	CASSRSWDRGRGGTQYF	TGCGCCAGCAGCCGATCCTGGGACAGGGGGCGAGGGGGGACCCAGTACTTC
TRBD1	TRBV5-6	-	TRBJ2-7	CASSDVPGQGAYEQYF	TGTGCCAGCAGCGACGTCCCGGGACAGGGGGCCTACGAGCAGTACTTC
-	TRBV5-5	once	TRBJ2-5	CASSLGQGRAETQYF	TGTGCCAGCAGCTTGGGGCAGGGGAGGGCAGAGACCCAGTACTTC
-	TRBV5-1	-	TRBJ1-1	CASSTRGYDTEAFF	TGCGCCAGCTCGACCCGGGGGTATGACACTGAAGCTTTCTTT
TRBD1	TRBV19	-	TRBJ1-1	CASSIISWTGMNTEAFF	TGTGCCAGTAGTATTATCTCCTGGACAGGCATGAACACTGAAGCTTTCTTT
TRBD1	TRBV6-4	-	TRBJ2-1	CASSAGTGGYNEQFF	TGTGCCAGCAGTGCCGGGACAGGGGGCTACAATGAGCAGTTCTTC
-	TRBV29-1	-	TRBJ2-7	CSVDGGSYEQYF	TGCAGCGTTGACGGGGGCTCCTACGAGCAGTACTTC
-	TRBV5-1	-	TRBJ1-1	CASSLGGGKTEAFF	TGCGCCAGCAGCTTGGGCGGGGGGAAGACTGAAGCTTTCTTT
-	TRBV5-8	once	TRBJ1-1	CASSLARELKDEAFF	TGTGCCAGCAGCTTGGCCCGGGAACTGAAAGATGAAGCTTTCTTT
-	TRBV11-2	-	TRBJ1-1	CASSPRRGNTEAFF	TGTGCCAGCAGCCCCCGGCGCGGTAACACTGAAGCTTTCTTT
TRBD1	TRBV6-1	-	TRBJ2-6	CASSDGTGGSGANVLTF	TGTGCCAGCAGTGACGGCACAGGGGGCTCTGGGGCCAACGTCCTGACTTTC
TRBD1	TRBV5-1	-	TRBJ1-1	CASSYQGGTEAFF	TGCGCCAGCAGCTACCAGGGGGGCACTGAAGCTTTCTTT
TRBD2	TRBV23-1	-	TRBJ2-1	CASSDRGDPYNEQFF	TGCGCCAGCAGTGATCGGGGGGATCCGTACAATGAGCAGTTCTTC
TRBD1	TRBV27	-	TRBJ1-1	CASSETTGARDITEAFF	TGTGCCAGCAGCGAAACGACAGGGGCGCGGGATATCACTGAAGCTTTCTTT
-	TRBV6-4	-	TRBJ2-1	CASSEEVGQHNEQFF	TGTGCCAGCAGTGAAGAGGTTGGACAGCACAATGAGCAGTTCTTC
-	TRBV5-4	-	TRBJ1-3	CASSSTGASGNTIYF	TGTGCCAGCAGCTCGACAGGAGCCTCTGGAAACACCATATATTTT
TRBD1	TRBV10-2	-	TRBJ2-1	CASRAGQGARSGSYNEQFF	TGCGCCAGCAGGGCCGGACAGGGGGCAAGGAGCGGGTCCTACAATGAGCAGTTCTTC
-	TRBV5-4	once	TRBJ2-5	CASSLPTAMATQYF	TGTGCCAGCAGCCTTCCGACAGCCATGGCGACCCAGTACTTC
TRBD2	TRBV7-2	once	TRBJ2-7	CASSLAVGLAGVEQYF	TGTGCCAGCAGCTTAGCTGTCGGACTAGCGGGGGTAGAGCAGTACTTC
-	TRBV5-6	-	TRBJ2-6	CASSVEGGANVLTF	TGTGCCAGCAGCGTGGAGGGGGGGGCCAACGTCCTGACTTTC
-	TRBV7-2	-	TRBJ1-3	CASSRGTPRVAIYF	TGTGCCAGCAGCCGAGGGACTCCCCGGGTCGCCATATATTTT
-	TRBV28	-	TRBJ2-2	CASSLGQANTGELFF	TGTGCCAGCAGTTTAGGACAAGCGAACACCGGGGAGCTGTTTTTT
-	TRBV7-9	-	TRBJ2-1	CASSLGGWATRGHNEQFF	TGTGCCAGCAGCTTGGGAGGCTGGGCGACACGGGGCCATAATGAGCAGTTCTTC
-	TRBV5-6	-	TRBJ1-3	CASSLVSYGVSGNTIYF	TGTGCCAGCAGCTTGGTGTCCTACGGGGTCTCTGGAAACACCATATATTTT
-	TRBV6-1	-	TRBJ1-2	CASSDNRVPYGYTF	TGTGCCAGCAGTGATAACAGGGTCCCTTATGGCTACACCTTC
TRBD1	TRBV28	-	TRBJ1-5	CASSRTGTGGLTEHF	TGTGCCAGCAGCCGGACCGGGACAGGGGGCCTGACGGAGCATTTT
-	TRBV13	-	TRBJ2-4	CASSLGRAKNIQYF	TGTGCCAGCAGCTTAGGTCGAGCGAAAAACATTCAGTACTTC
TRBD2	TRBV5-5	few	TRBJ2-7	CASSPVAGVEEQYF	TGTGCCAGCAGCCCCGTGGCGGGGGTAGAAGAGCAGTACTTC
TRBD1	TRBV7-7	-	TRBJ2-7	CASSPPGQGGEQYF	TGTGCTAGCAGCCCCCCGGGACAGGGAGGCGAGCAGTACTTC
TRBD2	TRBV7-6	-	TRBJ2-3	CASSGGVTDTQYF	TGTGCCAGCAGCGGGGGGGTTACAGATACGCAGTATTTT
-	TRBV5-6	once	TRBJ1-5	CASSLAVQGPFSPQHF	TGTGCCAGCAGCTTGGCCGTCCAGGGGCCTTTTTCGCCCCAGCATTTT
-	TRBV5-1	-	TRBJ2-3	CASSSGDTQYF	TGCGCCAGCAGCTCCGGGGATACGCAGTATTTT
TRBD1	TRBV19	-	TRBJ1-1	CASSVDRVNTEAFF	TGTGCCAGTAGTGTGGACAGGGTGAACACTGAAGCTTTCTTT